The 26 T cell receptor beta chains presented below share a single source sample, sequenced in a study of blood T cell repertoires in COVID-19. Clones were read by immunoSEQ multiplex PCR, and TCRdb kept only the in-frame ones, dropping some. This sample carries around 260,000 clones, 83% of them seen once, and the ten largest clones take more than 8%. Sequencing was performed on peripheral blood. The receptor source for this set is a woman aged 45-65 years who had recovered from COVID-19.

This chain links TRBV28 with TRBJ1-4, with D tentatively TRBD1 (6 bases). The CDR3 is 15 amino acids. CDR1 MDHEN and CDR2 SYDVKM come from the germline V gene. Trimming left V 7 bases short and J 6 bases short, with 18 bases between. The DNA of the CDR3 is TGTGCCAGCATGGCTCCAGGGGAAGGAGATGAAAAACTGTTTTTT. It is translated as CASMAPGEGDEKLFF.

A single count supports this clone. The chain couples TRBV6-5 to TRBJ2-7; possible D gene TRBD2, 7 bases. V shed 6 bases and J shed 6 bases, with 18 bases lying between them. There are 14 residues in the CDR3. The V gene's germline CDR1 is MNHEY and CDR2 SVGAGI. CDR3 loop: CASSLWGGASEQYF. DNA for the CDR3: TGTGCCAGCAGCTTGTGGGGGGGGGCCTCCGAGCAGTACTTC.

In regard to this clone: Other DNA sequences in this sample translate to the same CDR3. The genes are TRBV5-1 and TRBJ2-1, with TRBD2 matching over 10 bases. This CDR3 contains 15 residues. The germline V gene has CDR1 SGHRS and CDR2 YFSETQ. The ends lost 4 bases at V and 0 bases at J; junction bases unmatched: 1. The CDR3 protein is CASSVAGGSYNEQFF. The CDR3 DNA follows: TGCGCCAGCAGCGTAGCGGGAGGCTCCTACAATGAGCAGTTCTTC.

The J gene is TRBJ1-1, the V gene TRBV10-3, with D possibly being TRBD1 (6 bases). The V gene lost 5 bases and the J gene lost 1 base, with 11 bases spanning the gap. Germline V lookup: CDR1 ENHRY, CDR2 SYGVKD. The CDR3 has 14 residues. The CDR3 here is CAISHQGTNTEAFF. CDR3 nucleotide sequence: TGTGCCATCAGTCATCAGGGGACGAACACTGAAGCTTTCTTT.

The chain carries TRBV5-4 and TRBJ2-5, with D maybe TRBD2 (5 bases). CDR1 is SGHNT, CDR2 YYREEE, per germline (reference sequence). The CDR3 consists of 14 residues. Trimming took 0 bases from V and 5 from J, leaving 11 bases between them. The CDR3 DNA is TGTGCCAGCAGCTTGGCGGGATTAGTGGAGACCCAGTACTTC. Encoded protein: CASSLAGLVETQYF.

This chain links TRBV7-9 with TRBJ2-7; 8 bases agree with TRBD1. The J segment lost 5 bases and the V segment lost 4 bases, leaving 7 bases of the junction unmatched. The germline gives CDR1 SEHNR, CDR2 FQNEAQ (reference sequence). This CDR3 is 14 amino acids long. CDR3 in DNA: TGTGCCAGCAGCTCGGACAGGGCCCTAGACGAGCAGTACTTC. Its protein is CASSSDRALDEQYF.

This clone was detected once. The chain is built from TRBV27 and TRBJ2-1, with 9 bases identical to TRBD2. V lost 10 bases and J lost 2; bases outside the gene matches: 6. The CDR3 length is 14 residues. The germline V gene has CDR1 MNHEY and CDR2 SMNVEV (reference sequence). The CDR3 region is CATRGGGAYNEQFF. For the CDR3, the DNA is TGTGCCACTAGGGGCGGGGGGGCCTACAATGAGCAGTTCTTC.

The chain has TRBV7-8 and TRBJ1-2; D is uncertain. Trimming removed 2 bases at V and 1 base at J, with 11 bases between. CDR1 is SGHVS and CDR2 is FQNEAQ in the germline V gene. This CDR3 contains 15 residues. Here the CDR3 DNA reads TGTGCCAGCAGCTTAAGTGGGAGTTATAACTATGGCTACACCTTC. This gives the protein CASSLSGSYNYGYTF. Based on the CDR3 plus reference TRBV7-8 and TRBJ1-2, the full variable domain is GAGVSQSPRYKVAKRGQDVALRCDPISGHVSLFWYQQALGQGPEFLTYFQNEAQLDKSGLPSDRFFAERPEGSVSTLKIQRTQQEDSAVYLCASSLSGSYNYGYTFGSGTRLTVV.

This clone was recorded once. The chain carries TRBV28 and TRBJ1-3; D is unresolved. The germline V gene encodes CDR1 MDHEN and CDR2 SYDVKM. The CDR3 has 15 amino acids. Deletions cut 3 bases from V and 4 bases from J, with 13 bases between. CDR3 in amino acids: CASSLGQARGNTIYF. The CDR3 DNA reads as TGTGCCAGCAGTTTGGGTCAGGCCAGGGGAAACACCATATATTTT. Filled out from reference TRBV28 and TRBJ1-3, the complete variable domain reads DVKVTQSSRYLVKRTGEKVFLECVQDMDHENMFWYRQDPGLGLRLIYFSYDVKMKEKGDIPEGYSVSREKKERFSLILESASTNQTSMYLCASSLGQARGNTIYFGEGSWLTVV.

V is TRBV20-1 and J is TRBJ2-6; the D gene is possibly TRBD1 (5 bases). Germline CDR1 DFQATT, CDR2 SNEGSKA (reference sequence). V was trimmed by 3 bases and J by 1 base, leaving 13 bases between them. The CDR3 has 16 amino acids. The CDR3 DNA sequence: TGCAGTGCTAGTCCCAACCAGGGATCTGGGGCCAACGTCCTGACTTTC. It translates to CSASPNQGSGANVLTF.

This sequence joins TRBV24-1 and TRBJ2-5; 7 bases map to TRBD1. Germline V gives CDR1 KGHDR, CDR2 SFDVKD. V lost 4 bases, J lost 3 bases, and 4 bases stayed unmatched. This CDR3 has 14 amino acids. CDR3 region: CATSDNDREETQYF. The CDR3 DNA sequence: TGTGCCACCAGTGACAATGACAGGGAAGAGACCCAGTACTTC.

This chain connects TRBV4-3 to TRBJ1-4; possibly TRBD1 for D (5 bases). The CDR3 runs to 15 residues. V was trimmed by 1 base and J by 7 bases, leaving 13 bases between them. Germline CDR1 LGHNA, CDR2 YSLEER. CDR3 protein: CASSQVGTGGEKLFF. The CDR3 DNA follows: TGCGCCAGCAGCCAAGTGGGGACTGGGGGTGAAAAACTGTTTTTT.

The rearrangement joins TRBV7-3 to TRBJ2-5; TRBD1 aligns across 9 bases. CDR1 is SGHTA, CDR2 FQGTGA, per germline. With V trimmed by 5 bases and J by 5 bases, 6 bases remained unmatched. This CDR3 region has 14 residues. CDR3 coding DNA: TGTGCCAGCAGCCCGGGGACAGGGCTGGAGACCCAGTACTTC. Residues: CASSPGTGLETQYF.

The chain links TRBV5-1 to TRBJ2-7; perhaps TRBD2 as D (6 bases). The CDR3 runs 13 residues. CDR1 and CDR2 from the germline V gene are SGHRS and YFSETQ. Trimming stripped 4 bases from V and 1 base from J, with 9 bases between. CDR3 nucleotide sequence: TGCGCCAGCAGCCCCGGGAGTTCCTACGAGCAGTACTTC. This sequence encodes CASSPGSSYEQYF.

The V gene is TRBV5-1, the J gene TRBJ1-2; TRBD1 is a possible D gene (5 bases). Germline V gene sequence: CDR1 SGHRS, CDR2 YFSETQ. The length of the CDR3 is 13 residues. V lost 2 bases and J lost 6, with 11 bases in between. CDR3: CASSLTGSDGYTF. In nucleotides, the CDR3 is TGCGCCAGCAGCTTAACAGGTTCGGATGGCTACACCTTC.

The chain is built from TRBV19 and TRBJ2-7; 8 bases are shared with TRBD1. V lost 5 bases and J lost 0; bases outside the gene matches: 3. The CDR3 length is 14 residues. Germline V gene sequence: CDR1 LNHDA, CDR2 SQIVND (reference sequence). This CDR3 is CASSPGTGSYEQYF. In nucleotides, the CDR3 is TGTGCCAGTAGTCCCGGGACAGGCTCCTACGAGCAGTACTTC.

The gene calls are TRBV29-1 and TRBJ2-7; 12 positions match TRBD2. The CDR3 length is 14 residues. Germline CDR1 is SQVTM and CDR2 is ANQGSEA. Trimming took 7 bases from V and 2 from J; bases not matched to a gene: 6. The CDR3 here is CSGKLAGGPYEQYF. CDR3 nucleotide sequence: TGCAGCGGTAAACTAGCGGGAGGCCCCTACGAGCAGTACTTC.

The rearrangement uses TRBV7-8 and TRBJ1-6; weak D call: TRBD1 (6 bases). Germline V gene data show CDR1 as SGHVS and CDR2 as FQNEAQ. The CDR3 consists of 15 residues. V was pared by 2 bases and J by 6 bases, with 11 bases between. CDR3 region: CASSLLGAGNSPLHF. The CDR3 DNA sequence: TGTGCCAGCAGCTTACTGGGGGCGGGTAATTCACCCCTCCACTTT.

The sample holds one count of this clone. The chain has TRBV3-1 (or the pseudogene TRBV3-2) and TRBJ1-2; 10 bases align to TRBD1. Germline V gene data show CDR1 as LGHDT and CDR2 as YNNKEL (reference sequence). The length of the CDR3 is 15 residues. V lost 4 bases to trimming and J lost 5 bases; unmatched junction nucleotides: 7. CDR3 DNA: TGTGCCAGCAGCCTGACAGGGGGCGCAGGGTATGGCTACACCTTC. It is translated as CASSLTGGAGYGYTF.

The chain couples TRBV3-1 (or the pseudogene TRBV3-2) to TRBJ1-4; D might be TRBD1 (6 bases). Deletions cut 3 bases from V and 6 bases from J, with 17 bases between. Germline V gives CDR1 LGHDT, CDR2 YNNKEL (reference sequence). The length of the CDR3 is 16 residues. The CDR3 region has the DNA TGTGCCAGCAGCCAGGAACCAGGGGACGTGGATGAAAAACTGTTTTTT. Protein product: CASSQEPGDVDEKLFF.

This chain uses TRBV29-1 with TRBJ1-1; D gene uncertain. Germline V lookup: CDR1 SQVTM, CDR2 ANQGSEA. The CDR3 loop spans 13 amino acids. With 4 bases removed from V and 0 bases from J, the gap between germline ends came to 9 bases. Here the CDR3 DNA reads TGCAGCGTTGTGGAGCCCATGAACACTGAAGCTTTCTTT. Protein: CSVVEPMNTEAFF.

This sequence joins TRBV5-4 and TRBJ2-2; 13 nucleotides line up with TRBD2. CDR1 is SGHNT, CDR2 YYREEE, per germline (reference sequence). CDR3 length: 19 amino acids. Losses at the gene ends were 1 base for V and 5 bases for J; bases not matched to a gene: 11. CDR3 loop: CASSLPHRLAGGVTGELFF. In DNA form, the CDR3 reads TGTGCCAGCAGCTTGCCCCATCGACTAGCGGGGGGTGTGACCGGGGAGCTGTTTTTT.

The rearrangement joins TRBV27 to TRBJ1-4; TRBD1 agrees at 10 bases. The germline gives CDR1 MNHEY, CDR2 SMNVEV (reference sequence). The CDR3 sequence is 18 residues long. The V and J ends lost 7 bases and 0 bases, in that order; junction bases with no gene match: 11. Here the CDR3 reads CASKTGTGDWATNEKLFF. DNA for the CDR3: TGTGCCAGCAAAACCGGGACAGGGGATTGGGCAACTAATGAAAAACTGTTTTTT.

The gene calls are TRBV6-5 and TRBJ2-7; D might be TRBD1 (5 bases). V lost 0 bases, J lost 2 bases, and 11 bases lay in between. The CDR3 extends over 15 amino acids. Germline V gene sequence: CDR1 MNHEY, CDR2 SVGAGI. The CDR3 region has the DNA TGTGCCAGCAGTTACTCGGGTGGGGCTACCTACGAGCAGTACTTC. It is translated as CASSYSGGATYEQYF.

This clone has only one observation. The J gene is TRBJ2-6, the V gene TRBV6-2 or TRBV6-3; 8 nucleotides agree with TRBD1. CDR3 length equals 17 residues. After removal of 2 bases from V and 4 bases from J, the junction contained 7 bases not matched to a gene. Germline loops: CDR1 MNHEY, CDR2 SVGEGT. The CDR3 region is CASSYERTGLGANVLTF. Here the CDR3 DNA reads TGTGCCAGCAGTTACGAAAGGACAGGGCTAGGGGCCAACGTCCTGACTTTC.

The chain combines TRBV6-6 with TRBJ2-5, with TRBD2 matching 10 bases. Germline trimming cut 4 bases from V and 6 bases from J; bases unmatched to any gene: 8. This CDR3 is 15 amino acids long. Germline V gene sequence: CDR1 MNHNY, CDR2 SVGAGI (reference sequence). The CDR3 sequence is CASSFTASGRQTQYF. For the CDR3, the DNA is TGTGCCAGCAGTTTCACGGCTAGCGGGAGACAGACCCAGTACTTC.